This TCR beta chain was documented in a study of blood T cell repertoires in COVID-19. Whole-study context: From T cells, B-cell-depleted T cells, or PBMCs came the material, which was cDNA or gDNA.

Germline V gene sequence: CDR1 SEHNR, CDR2 FQNEAQ (reference sequence). Trimming left V 5 bases short and J 7 bases short, with 15 bases between. CDR3 size: 13 residues. In the study's own analysis: Reference gene primer amplification in the assay estimated nucleated cell counts. Measured with immunoSEQ multiplex PCR; TCRdb has only the in-frame clones, and not every one. V, J and clone size reflect that table, while D and trimming were determined from the DNA. The sample yields a few hundred thousand clones, approximately 88% seen once. Sequenced input: peripheral blood. The clonotype was recovered from a man between 40 and 49 years old with acute or convalescent COVID-19. The chain joins TRBV7-9 to TRBJ2-7; weak D call: TRBD1 (6 bases). CDR3 coding DNA: TGTGCCAGCAGCGCCCCTGGACAGACTGAGCAGTACTTC. It is translated as CASSAPGQTEQYF. Full variable domain (missing parts from reference TRBV7-9 and TRBJ2-7): DTGVSQNPRHKITKRGQNVTFRCDPISEHNRLYWYRQTLGQGPEFLTYFQNEAQLEKSRLLSDRFSAERPKGSFSTLEIQRTEQGDSAMYLCASSAPGQTEQYFGPGTRLTVT.